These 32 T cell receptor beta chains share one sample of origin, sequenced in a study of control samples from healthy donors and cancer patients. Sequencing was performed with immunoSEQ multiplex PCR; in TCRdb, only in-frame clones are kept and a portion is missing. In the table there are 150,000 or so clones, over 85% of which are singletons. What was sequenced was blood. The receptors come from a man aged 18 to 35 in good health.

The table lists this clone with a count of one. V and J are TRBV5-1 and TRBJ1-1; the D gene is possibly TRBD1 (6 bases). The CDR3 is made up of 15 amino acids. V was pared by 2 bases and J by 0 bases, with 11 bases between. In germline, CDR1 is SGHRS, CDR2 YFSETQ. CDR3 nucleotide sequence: TGCGCCAGCAGCTTTCGGACAGCCATGAACACTGAAGCTTTCTTT. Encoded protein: CASSFRTAMNTEAFF.

CDR3 sequence reads: CATTTPPNREDTEAFF. The CDR3 DNA reads TGTGCCACCACCACCCCCCCGAACAGGGAGGACACTGAAGCTTTCTTT. The V and J genes are TRBV24-1 and TRBJ1-1, with a tentative D call TRBD1 (6 bases). The CDR3 contains 16 residues. The V end was cut by 8 bases, the J end by 3 bases, with 21 bases between. Germline loops: CDR1 KGHDR, CDR2 SFDVKD.

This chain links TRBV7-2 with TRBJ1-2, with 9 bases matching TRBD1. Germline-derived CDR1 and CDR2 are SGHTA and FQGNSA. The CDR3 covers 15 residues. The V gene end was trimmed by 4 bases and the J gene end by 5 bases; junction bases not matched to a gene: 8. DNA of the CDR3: TGTGCCAGCAGCTCATATACGACAGGGGGTTATGGCTACACCTTC. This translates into CASSSYTTGGYGYTF.

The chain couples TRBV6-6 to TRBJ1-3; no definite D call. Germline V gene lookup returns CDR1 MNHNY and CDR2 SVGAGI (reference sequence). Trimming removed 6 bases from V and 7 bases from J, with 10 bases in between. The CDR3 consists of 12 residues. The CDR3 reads CASRKLENTIYF. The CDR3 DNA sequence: TGTGCCAGCAGAAAGTTGGAGAACACCATATATTTT.

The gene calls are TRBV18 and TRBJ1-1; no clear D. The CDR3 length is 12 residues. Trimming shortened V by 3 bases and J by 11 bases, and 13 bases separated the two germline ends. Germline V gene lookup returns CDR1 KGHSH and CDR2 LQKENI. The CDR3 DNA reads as TGTGCCAGCTCACCTCCGAACGGGTGGGCTTTCTTT. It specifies CASSPPNGWAFF.

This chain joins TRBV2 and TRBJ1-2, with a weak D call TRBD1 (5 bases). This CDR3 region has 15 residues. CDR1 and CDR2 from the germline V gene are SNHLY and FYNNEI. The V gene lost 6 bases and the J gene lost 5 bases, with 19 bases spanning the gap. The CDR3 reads CASREPGPLYYGYTF. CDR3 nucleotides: TGTGCCAGCAGAGAACCGGGACCCTTATATTATGGCTACACCTTC. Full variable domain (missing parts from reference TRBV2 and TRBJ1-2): EPEVTQTPSHQVTQMGQEVILRCVPISNHLYFYWYRQILGQKVEFLVSFYNNEISEKSEIFDDQFSVERPDGSNFTLKIRSTKLEDSAMYFCASREPGPLYYGYTFGSGTRLTVV.

CDR3 region: CASSQRVGLAGQETQYF. The CDR3 DNA reads as TGTGCCAGCAGCCAACGGGTAGGACTAGCGGGGCAAGAGACCCAGTACTTC. This chain uses TRBV3-1 (or the pseudogene TRBV3-2) with TRBJ2-5; TRBD2 matches 12 bases. The CDR3 length is 17 residues. CDR1 and CDR2 from the germline V gene are LGHDT and YNNKEL (reference sequence). With 2 bases clipped from V and 2 bases from J, the junction kept 6 bases outside the gene matches.

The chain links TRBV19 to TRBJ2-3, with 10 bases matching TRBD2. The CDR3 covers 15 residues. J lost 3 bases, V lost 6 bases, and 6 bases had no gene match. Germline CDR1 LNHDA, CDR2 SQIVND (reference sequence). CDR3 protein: CASRSRSGRTDTQYF. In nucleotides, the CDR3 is TGTGCCAGTAGATCACGTAGCGGGAGGACAGATACGCAGTATTTT.

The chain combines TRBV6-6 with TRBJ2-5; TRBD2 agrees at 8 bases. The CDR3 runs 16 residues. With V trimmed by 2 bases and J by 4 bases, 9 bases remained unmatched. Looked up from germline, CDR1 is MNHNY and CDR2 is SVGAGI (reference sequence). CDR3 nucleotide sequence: TGTGCCAGCAGTTACGGTACGCGGGAGGTCCGAGAGACCCAGTACTTC. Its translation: CASSYGTREVRETQYF.

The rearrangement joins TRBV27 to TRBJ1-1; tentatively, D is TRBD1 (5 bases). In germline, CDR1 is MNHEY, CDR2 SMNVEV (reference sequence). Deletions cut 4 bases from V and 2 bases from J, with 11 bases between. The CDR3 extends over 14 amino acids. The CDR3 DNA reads TGTGCCAGCAGTTACCGGGACGGCAACACTGAAGCTTTCTTT. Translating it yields CASSYRDGNTEAFF.

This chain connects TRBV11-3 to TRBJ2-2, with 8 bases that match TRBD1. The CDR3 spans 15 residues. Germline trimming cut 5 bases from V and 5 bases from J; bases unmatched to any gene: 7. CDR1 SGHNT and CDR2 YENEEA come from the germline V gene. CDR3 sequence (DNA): TGTGCCAGCAGCCCCCAGGGGGCGCAAACCGGGGAGCTGTTTTTT. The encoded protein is CASSPQGAQTGELFF.

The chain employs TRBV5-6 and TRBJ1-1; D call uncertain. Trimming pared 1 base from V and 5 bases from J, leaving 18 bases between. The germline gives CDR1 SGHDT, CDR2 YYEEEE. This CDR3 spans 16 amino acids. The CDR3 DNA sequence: TGTGCCAGCAGCTTGATTTCGGGTGGGGTTGGGACTGAAGCTTTCTTT. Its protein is CASSLISGGVGTEAFF. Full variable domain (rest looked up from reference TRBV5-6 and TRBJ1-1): DAGVTQSPTHLIKTRGQQVTLRCSPKSGHDTVSWYQQALGQGPQFIFQYYEEEERQRGNFPDRFSGHQFPNYSSELNVNALLLGDSALYLCASSLISGGVGTEAFFGQGTRLTVV.

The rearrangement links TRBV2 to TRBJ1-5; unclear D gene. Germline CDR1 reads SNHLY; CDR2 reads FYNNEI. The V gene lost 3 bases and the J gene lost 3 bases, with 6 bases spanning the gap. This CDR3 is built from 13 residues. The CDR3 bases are TGTGCCAGCAGTGAGTACTACAATCAGCCCCAGCATTTT. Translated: CASSEYYNQPQHF.

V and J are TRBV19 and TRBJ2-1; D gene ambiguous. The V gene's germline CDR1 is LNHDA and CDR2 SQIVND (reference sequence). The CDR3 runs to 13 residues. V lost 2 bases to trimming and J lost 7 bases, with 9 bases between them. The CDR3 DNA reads TGTGCCAGTAGTATAACAGCTAAAAATGAGCAGTTCTTC. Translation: CASSITAKNEQFF.

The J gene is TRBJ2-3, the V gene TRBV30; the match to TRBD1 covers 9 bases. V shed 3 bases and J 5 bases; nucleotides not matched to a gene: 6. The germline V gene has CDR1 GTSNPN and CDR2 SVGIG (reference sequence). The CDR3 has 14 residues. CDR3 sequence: CAWRSGTGLDTQYF. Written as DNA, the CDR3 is TGTGCCTGGAGATCTGGGACAGGGTTAGATACGCAGTATTTT.

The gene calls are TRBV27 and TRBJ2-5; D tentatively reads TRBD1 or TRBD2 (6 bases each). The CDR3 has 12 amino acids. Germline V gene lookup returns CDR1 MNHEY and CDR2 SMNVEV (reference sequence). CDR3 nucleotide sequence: TGTCAGTCCGGGGGCGCAGGGGAGACCCAGTACTTC. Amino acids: CQSGGAGETQYF.

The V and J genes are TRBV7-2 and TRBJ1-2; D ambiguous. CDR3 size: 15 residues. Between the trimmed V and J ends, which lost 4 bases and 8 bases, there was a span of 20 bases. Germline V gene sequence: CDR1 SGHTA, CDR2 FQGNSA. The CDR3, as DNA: TGTGCCAGCAGCTCCCTGATCAAGGGAGTAGGGGGCTACACCTTC. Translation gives CASSSLIKGVGGYTF.

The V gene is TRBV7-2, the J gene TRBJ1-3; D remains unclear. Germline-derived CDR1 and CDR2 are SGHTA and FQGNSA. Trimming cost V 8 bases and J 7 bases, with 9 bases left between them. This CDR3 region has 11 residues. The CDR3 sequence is CASFYYNTIYF. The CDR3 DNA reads TGTGCCAGCTTCTACTACAACACCATATATTTT.

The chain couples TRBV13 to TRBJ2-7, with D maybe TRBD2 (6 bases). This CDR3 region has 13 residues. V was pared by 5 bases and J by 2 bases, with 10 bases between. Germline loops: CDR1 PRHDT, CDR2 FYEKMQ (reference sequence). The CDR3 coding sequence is TGTGCCAGCAGCGGCGGGGCAGCCTACGAGCAGTACTTC. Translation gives CASSGGAAYEQYF.

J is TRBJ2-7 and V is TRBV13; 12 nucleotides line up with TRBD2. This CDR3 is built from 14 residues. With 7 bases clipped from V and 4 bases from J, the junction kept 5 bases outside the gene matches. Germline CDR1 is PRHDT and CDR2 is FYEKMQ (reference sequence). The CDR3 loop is CASKRTSGNYEQYF. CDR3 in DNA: TGTGCCAGCAAGCGGACTAGCGGGAATTACGAGCAGTACTTC.

This chain's CDR3 is CASSTRDAFNEQFF. In DNA, the CDR3 is TGCGCCAGCAGCACCCGGGACGCCTTCAATGAGCAGTTCTTC. V gene TRBV4-1 combines with J gene TRBJ2-1; the D call may be TRBD1 or TRBD2 (5 bases each). Germline-derived CDR1 and CDR2 are MGHRA and YSYEKL. CDR3 length: 14 residues. Trimming pared 5 bases from V and 6 bases from J, leaving 14 bases between.

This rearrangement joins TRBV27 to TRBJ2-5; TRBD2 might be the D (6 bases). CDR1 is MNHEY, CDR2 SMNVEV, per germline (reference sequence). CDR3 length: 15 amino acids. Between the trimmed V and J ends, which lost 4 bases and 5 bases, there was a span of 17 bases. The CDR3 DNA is TGTGCCAGCAGTTCGGGGCGGGAAATAGTTGAGACCCAGTACTTC. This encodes CASSSGREIVETQYF.

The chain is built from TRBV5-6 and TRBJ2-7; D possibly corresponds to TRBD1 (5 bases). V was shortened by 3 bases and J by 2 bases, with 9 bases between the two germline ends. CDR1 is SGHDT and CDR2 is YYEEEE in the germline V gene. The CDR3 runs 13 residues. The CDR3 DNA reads TGTGCCAGCAGCTGGCAGGGTCCCTACGAGCAGTACTTC. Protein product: CASSWQGPYEQYF. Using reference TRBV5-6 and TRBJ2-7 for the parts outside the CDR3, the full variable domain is DAGVTQSPTHLIKTRGQQVTLRCSPKSGHDTVSWYQQALGQGPQFIFQYYEEEERQRGNFPDRFSGHQFPNYSSELNVNALLLGDSALYLCASSWQGPYEQYFGPGTRLTVT.

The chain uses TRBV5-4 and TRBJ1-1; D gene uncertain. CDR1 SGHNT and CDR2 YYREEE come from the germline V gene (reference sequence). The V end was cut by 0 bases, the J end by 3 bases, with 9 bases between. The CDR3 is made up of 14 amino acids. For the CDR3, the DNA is TGTGCCAGCAGCTTGGGCATGACGTACACTGAAGCTTTCTTT. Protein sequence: CASSLGMTYTEAFF.

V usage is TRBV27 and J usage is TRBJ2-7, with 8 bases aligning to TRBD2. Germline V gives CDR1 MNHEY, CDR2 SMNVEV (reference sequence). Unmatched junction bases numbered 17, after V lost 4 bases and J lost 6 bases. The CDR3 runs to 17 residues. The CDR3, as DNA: TGTGCCAGCAGTTCACGTGATCCGGGACTAGTAAGGAGCGAGCAGTACTTC. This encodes CASSSRDPGLVRSEQYF.

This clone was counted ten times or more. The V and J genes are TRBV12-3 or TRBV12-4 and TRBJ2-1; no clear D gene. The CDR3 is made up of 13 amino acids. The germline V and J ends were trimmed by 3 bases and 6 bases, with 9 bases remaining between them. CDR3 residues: CASSLRASNEQFF. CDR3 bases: TGTGCCAGCAGTTTGAGAGCGTCCAATGAGCAGTTCTTC.

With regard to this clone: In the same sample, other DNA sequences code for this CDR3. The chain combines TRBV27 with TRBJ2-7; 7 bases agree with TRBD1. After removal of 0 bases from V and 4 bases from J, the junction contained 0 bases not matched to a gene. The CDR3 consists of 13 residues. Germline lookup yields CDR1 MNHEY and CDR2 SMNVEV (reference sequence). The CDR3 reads CASSLSTGYEQYF. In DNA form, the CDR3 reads TGTGCCAGCAGTTTATCGACAGGGTACGAGCAGTACTTC.

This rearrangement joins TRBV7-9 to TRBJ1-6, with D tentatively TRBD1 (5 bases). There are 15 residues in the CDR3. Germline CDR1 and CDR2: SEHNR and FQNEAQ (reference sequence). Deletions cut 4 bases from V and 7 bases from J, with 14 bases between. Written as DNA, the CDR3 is TGTGCCAGCAGCTCCCCGGGGGTACGGAATTCACCCCTCCACTTT. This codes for CASSSPGVRNSPLHF.

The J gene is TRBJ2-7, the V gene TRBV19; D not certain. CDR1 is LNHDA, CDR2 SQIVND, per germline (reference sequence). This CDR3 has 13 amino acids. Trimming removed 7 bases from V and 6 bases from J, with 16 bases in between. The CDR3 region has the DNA TGTGCCAGTACGGCGGAAAGCGTTGGCGAGCAGTACTTC. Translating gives CASTAESVGEQYF.

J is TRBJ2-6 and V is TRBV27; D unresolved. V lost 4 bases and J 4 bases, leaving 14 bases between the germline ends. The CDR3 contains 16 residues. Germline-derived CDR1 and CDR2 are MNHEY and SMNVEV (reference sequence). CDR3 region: CASSSPLEAGANVLTF. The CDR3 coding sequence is TGTGCCAGCAGTTCCCCCTTAGAGGCCGGGGCCAACGTCCTGACTTTC. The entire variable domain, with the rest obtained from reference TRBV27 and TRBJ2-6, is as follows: EAQVTQNPRYLITVTGKKLTVTCSQNMNHEYMSWYRQDPGLGLRQIYYSMNVEVTDKGDVPEGYKVSRKEKRNFPLILESPSPNQTSLYFCASSSPLEAGANVLTFGAGSRLTVL.

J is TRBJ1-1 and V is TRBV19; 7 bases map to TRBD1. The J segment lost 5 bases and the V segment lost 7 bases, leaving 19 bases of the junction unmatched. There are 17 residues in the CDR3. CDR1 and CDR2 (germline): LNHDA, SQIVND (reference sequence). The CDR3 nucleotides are TGTGCCAGTATCCGGACAGGTTCCACTTGGGTCACTACTGAAGCTTTCTTT. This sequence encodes CASIRTGSTWVTTEAFF.

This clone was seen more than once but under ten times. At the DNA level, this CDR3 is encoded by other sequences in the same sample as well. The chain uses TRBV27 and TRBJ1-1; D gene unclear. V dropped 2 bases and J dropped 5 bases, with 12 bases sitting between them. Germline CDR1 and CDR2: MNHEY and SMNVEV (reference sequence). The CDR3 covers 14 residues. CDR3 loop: CASSLTNSGTEAFF. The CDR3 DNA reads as TGTGCCAGCAGTTTAACGAACAGTGGAACTGAAGCTTTCTTT.